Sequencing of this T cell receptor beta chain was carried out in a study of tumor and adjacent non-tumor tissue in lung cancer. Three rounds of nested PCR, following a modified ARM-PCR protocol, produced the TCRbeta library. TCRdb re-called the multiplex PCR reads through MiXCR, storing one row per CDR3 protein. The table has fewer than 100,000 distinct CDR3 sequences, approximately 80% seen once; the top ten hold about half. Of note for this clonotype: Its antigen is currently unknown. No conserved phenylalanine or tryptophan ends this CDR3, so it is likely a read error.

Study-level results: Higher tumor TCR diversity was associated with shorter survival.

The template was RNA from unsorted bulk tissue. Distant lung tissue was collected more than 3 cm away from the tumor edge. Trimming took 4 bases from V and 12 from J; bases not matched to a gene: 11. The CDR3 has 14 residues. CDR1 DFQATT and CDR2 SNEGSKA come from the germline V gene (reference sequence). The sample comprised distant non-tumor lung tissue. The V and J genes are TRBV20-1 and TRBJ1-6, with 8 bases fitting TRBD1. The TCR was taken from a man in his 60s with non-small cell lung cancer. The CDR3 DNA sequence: TGCAGTGCTATCCCGGACAGGGACGGGTTACCCCTCCACTCT. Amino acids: CSAIPDRDGLPLHS.